These T cell receptor beta chains were read from a single sample in a study of regulatory T cells in long-lasting Graves disease. Using its own MiXCR run on the multiplex PCR reads, TCRdb lists one record per CDR3 protein. This sample has hundreds of thousands of distinct CDR3 sequences; approximately 15% occur once, and the top ten carry approximately 7.6%. These records were also assigned to another study, of T cells in Graves' hyperthyroidism and ophthalmopathy.

Sequenced material: peripheral blood mononuclear cells (PBMCs), taken at new diagnosis, from a patient treated with antithyroid drugs. Every receptor here comes from a woman in her 40s with Graves disease. Each CDR3 is given with its conserved first and last residue. Each record gives: V gene, D gene, J gene, clone size, CDR3 protein, CDR3 DNA. A D gene is named only where the DNA matches it firmly. Size is stated for part of the rows, as once, few or many counts, or as a class when the clone is expanded.

TRBV30	TRBD1	TRBJ1-2	many	CAWSRQGSYGYTF	TGTGCCTGGAGTCGACAGGGGTCCTATGGCTACACCTTC
TRBV12-3/TRBV12-4	TRBD2	TRBJ2-7	few	CASSFTSEDGEQYF	TGTGCCAGCAGTTTTACTAGCGAAGACGGCGAGCAGTACTTC
TRBV12-3/TRBV12-4	.	TRBJ2-7	many	CASRRDSPYEQYF	TGTGCCAGCAGGCGGGACAGTCCCTACGAGCAGTACTTC
TRBV11-2	TRBD1	TRBJ2-5	.	CASSFHYTGGKKETQYF	TGTGCCAGCAGCTTCCATTACACAGGGGGCAAGAAAGAGACCCAGTACTTC
TRBV7-3	.	TRBJ2-1	.	CASSRQGGILRDEQFF	TGTGCCAGCAGCCGCCAGGGGGGGATCCTCCGCGATGAGCAGTTCTTC
TRBV12-3/TRBV12-4	.	TRBJ2-5	.	CASSPGFLEETQYF	TGTGCCAGCAGCCCGGGTTTTTTAGAAGAGACCCAGTACTTC
TRBV3-1	.	TRBJ2-1	many	CASSQEGVHNEQFF	TGTGCCAGCAGCCAAGAGGGGGTCCACAATGAGCAGTTCTTC
TRBV10-2	.	TRBJ1-2	many	CASSDSRASDGYTF	TGCGCCAGCAGTGACTCTAGGGCGTCTGACGGCTACACCTTC
TRBV3-1	.	TRBJ1-2	many	CASSQDQEGILPYGYTF	TGTGCCAGCAGCCAAGATCAAGAGGGGATACTCCCTTATGGCTACACCTTC
TRBV6-1	.	TRBJ2-1	few	CASGPGPDLAARDEQFF	TGTGCCAGCGGCCCGGGGCCGGACTTAGCGGCCCGGGATGAGCAGTTCTTC
TRBV20-1	.	TRBJ2-3	many	CSAREGGRTPGTQYF	TGCAGTGCTAGAGAAGGGGGGAGAACCCCGGGTACGCAGTATTTT
TRBV6-2/TRBV6-3	.	TRBJ2-2	many	CASSYSFLTPRVSNTGELFF	TGTGCCAGCAGTTACAGCTTCCTCACTCCCAGGGTCTCGAACACCGGGGAGCTGTTTTTT
TRBV12-3/TRBV12-4	TRBD1	TRBJ1-2	.	CASSGTGGEEDGYTF	TGTGCCAGCAGTGGGACAGGGGGCGAAGAGGATGGCTACACCTTC
TRBV11-2	TRBD2	TRBJ2-1	many	CASSSPSGSYNEQFF	TGTGCCAGCAGCAGCCCTAGCGGGAGCTACAATGAGCAGTTCTTC
TRBV5-1	.	TRBJ2-7	few	CASSLSSPDSYEQYF	TGCGCCAGCAGCCTTTCCTCCCCGGACTCCTACGAGCAGTACTTC
TRBV28	.	TRBJ2-3	many	CASSALVDPSTDTQYF	TGTGCCAGCAGTGCCCTAGTAGACCCTAGCACAGATACGCAGTATTTT
TRBV11-3	TRBD2	TRBJ2-1	many	CASSYLGTSGYNEQFF	TGTGCCAGCAGCTACCTCGGGACTAGCGGTTACAATGAGCAGTTCTTC
TRBV20-1	.	TRBJ2-1	many	CSAPDPEDASPYNEQFF	TGCAGTGCACCCGATCCAGAGGACGCCAGCCCCTACAATGAGCAGTTCTTC
TRBV7-9	.	TRBJ2-5	many	CASSSGLRRAQYF	TGTGCCAGCAGCTCCGGACTACGCCGCGCCCAGTACTTC
TRBV20-1	.	TRBJ2-1	many	CSARVPGTYNEQFF	TGCAGTGCTAGAGTCCCCGGGACCTACAATGAGCAGTTCTTC
TRBV2	TRBD2	TRBJ2-3	many	CASIPPGLLDTQYF	TGTGCCAGCATCCCCCCGGGACTACTTGATACGCAGTATTTT
TRBV28	.	TRBJ2-7	many	CASRDVGSYEQYF	TGTGCCAGCAGAGACGTCGGTTCTTACGAGCAGTACTTC
TRBV29-1	.	TRBJ1-4	many	CSAQRTATNEKLFF	TGCAGCGCCCAGAGGACAGCAACTAATGAAAAACTGTTTTTT
TRBV6-2/TRBV6-3	TRBD2	TRBJ2-3	many	CASSGTSGRKGGTQYF	TGTGCCAGCAGTGGAACTAGCGGGAGGAAAGGGGGTACGCAGTATTTT
TRBV27	.	TRBJ2-3	many	CASSFQGTDTQYF	TGTGCCAGCAGTTTTCAGGGGACAGATACGCAGTATTTT
TRBV19	TRBD2	TRBJ2-1	.	CASSVSPGLANEQFF	TGTGCCAGTAGTGTTAGTCCGGGACTAGCGAATGAGCAGTTCTTC
TRBV5-6	.	TRBJ2-5	many	CASSLEGRAYKETQYF	TGTGCCAGCAGCTTGGAGGGCCGGGCCTACAAAGAGACCCAGTACTTC
TRBV18	TRBD2	TRBJ2-3	.	CASSPVREGSDTQYF	TGTGCCAGCTCACCAGTGCGGGAGGGTTCAGATACGCAGTATTTT
TRBV2	.	TRBJ2-6	many	CASKGSGANVLTF	TGTGCCAGCAAGGGCTCTGGGGCCAACGTCCTGACTTTC
TRBV7-2	TRBD1	TRBJ1-5	.	CASSLIGQGGGQPQHF	TGTGCCAGCAGCTTAATTGGACAGGGGGGCGGTCAGCCCCAGCATTTT
TRBV7-2	.	TRBJ2-5	few	CASSPVSDQETQYF	TGTGCCAGCAGCCCGGTTTCGGATCAAGAGACCCAGTACTTC
TRBV30	TRBD2	TRBJ2-7	many	CAWSAGGGWMSYEQYF	TGTGCCTGGAGTGCGGGGGGTGGCTGGATGTCCTACGAGCAGTACTTC
TRBV20-1	TRBD2	TRBJ2-5	many	CSATGTSRLGETQYF	TGCAGTGCTACCGGGACTAGCCGTTTAGGAGAGACCCAGTACTTC
TRBV2	.	TRBJ1-4	.	CASNRDTATEKLFF	TGTGCCAGCAACCGGGACACGGCGACTGAAAAACTGTTTTTT
TRBV13	TRBD2	TRBJ2-7	many	CASSFQNWRETYEQYF	TGTGCCAGCAGCTTTCAAAATTGGCGGGAGACCTACGAGCAGTACTTC
TRBV28	TRBD2	TRBJ2-1	many	CASSSWTSGRHNEQFF	TGTGCCAGCAGTTCCTGGACTAGCGGGAGGCATAATGAGCAGTTCTTC
TRBV5-1	.	TRBJ1-5	many	CASSLGPHSNQPQHF	TGTGCCAGCAGCTTAGGGCCACATAGCAATCAGCCCCAGCATTTT
TRBV29-1	TRBD1	TRBJ1-4	.	CSAGTGNEKLFF	TGCAGCGCGGGGACAGGGAATGAAAAACTGTTTTTT
TRBV30	.	TRBJ2-1	.	CAWSEGAGEQFF	TGTGCCTGGAGTGAAGGGGCAGGTGAGCAGTTCTTC
TRBV20-1	TRBD2	TRBJ2-1	few	CSVGTSGSNEQFF	TGCAGTGTCGGGACTAGCGGGAGCAATGAGCAGTTCTTC
TRBV18	TRBD2	TRBJ2-7	few	CASSPPSGSLDEQYF	TGTGCCAGCTCACCGCCTAGCGGGAGTTTGGACGAGCAGTACTTC
TRBV11-3	.	TRBJ2-7	many	CASSLLDPYEQYF	TGTGCCAGCAGCTTACTAGATCCCTACGAGCAGTACTTC
TRBV12-5	.	TRBJ2-2	many	CASGLGGGELFF	TGTGCTAGTGGTCTGGGTGGCGGGGAGCTGTTTTTT
TRBV5-4	.	TRBJ2-1	few	CASRTASSEYNEQFF	TGTGCCAGCAGGACTGCGTCTAGCGAGTACAATGAGCAGTTCTTC
TRBV30	.	TRBJ1-1	many	CAWNPGAGTEAFF	TGTGCCTGGAACCCAGGGGCTGGGACTGAAGCTTTCTTT
TRBV28	TRBD2	TRBJ2-2	.	CASSLYVAGSAGELFF	TGTGCCAGCAGTTTATATGTAGCGGGAAGTGCCGGGGAGCTGTTTTTT
TRBV5-8	.	TRBJ2-4	many	CASSSTKNIQYF	TGTGCCAGCAGCTCGACGAAAAACATTCAGTACTTC
TRBV5-1	.	TRBJ2-7	many	CASSLARGGLADYEQYF	TGCGCCAGCAGCTTGGCCAGGGGGGGGCTAGCGGACTACGAGCAGTACTTC
TRBV3-1	TRBD2	TRBJ2-4	few	CASSLSGSGNIQYF	TGTGCCAGCAGCCTTAGCGGGAGTGGAAACATTCAGTACTTC
TRBV12-5	.	TRBJ2-1	many	CASGSLPRDNEQFF	TGTGCTAGTGGTTCCCTTCCGCGGGACAATGAGCAGTTCTTC
TRBV7-8	TRBD2	TRBJ2-1	many	CASSQPSGRYYEQFF	TGTGCCAGCAGCCAGCCTAGCGGGAGATACTATGAGCAGTTCTTC
TRBV6-5	.	TRBJ1-2	few	CASSYSILEDGANYGYTF	TGTGCCAGCAGTTACTCGATTCTTGAGGACGGGGCTAACTATGGCTACACCTTC
TRBV7-3	.	TRBJ1-3	.	CASSLQQGDTIYF	TGTGCCAGCAGCTTACAGCAAGGAGACACCATATATTTT
TRBV28	TRBD1	TRBJ2-7	many	CASSSDRDRSYEQYF	TGTGCCAGCAGTTCCGATCGGGACAGATCCTACGAGCAGTACTTC
TRBV6-1	TRBD1	TRBJ2-2	many	CASSLTWEGQGILYTGELFF	TGTGCCAGCAGTCTGACGTGGGAAGGACAGGGGATTCTGTACACCGGGGAGCTGTTTTTT
TRBV2	TRBD1	TRBJ1-1	.	CASIKGAKTEAFF	TGTGCCAGCATTAAGGGGGCAAAGACTGAAGCTTTCTTT
TRBV7-9	TRBD1	TRBJ1-6	many	CASSLRDSNNSPLHF	TGTGCCAGCAGCTTAAGGGACAGCAATAATTCACCCCTCCACTTT